This entry is about one TCR beta chain. Its antigen is not identified. Use of 60 Vbeta and 13 Jbeta primers characterized the PCR. Assay used: immunoSEQ multiplex PCR; TCRdb lists only in-frame clones, some missing. The sample consists of about 93,000 clones, 82% of them appearing once. CDR1 and CDR2 (germline): SQVTM, ANQGSEA. The CDR3 is 12 residues long. V dropped 8 bases and J dropped 6 bases, with 17 bases sitting between them. The data derive from a study of cytomegalovirus exposure and HLA in healthy donors. Study results and limitations: Specificity of a few CMV-associated chains for CMV antigens was verified in vitro. TCR beta V- and J-gene trimming was later associated with a missense DCLRE1C variant.

V usage is TRBV29-1 and J usage is TRBJ2-7; D perhaps matches TRBD1 (6 bases). The sample was PBMCs. The receptor's source is a man in his fifties or sixties in good health and CMV-seronegative. The CDR3 region is CSFRDNESEQYF. CDR3 sequence (DNA): TGCAGCTTCCGGGACAACGAGAGCGAGCAGTACTTC.